These T cell receptor beta chains were read from a single sample in a study of T cell responses to AZD1222 COVID-19 vaccine. This table comes from immunoSEQ multiplex PCR, and its TCRdb copy is limited to in-frame clones, with some not included. The sample lists fewer than 150,000 clones, 75% to 95% seen once, with around 3.5% in the top ten. Sequences were derived from peripheral blood, sampled on day 0 of AZD1222 vaccination. The receptor set was obtained from an adult in good health. The CDR3 runs from the conserved cysteine through the conserved F or W. Each record gives: V gene, D gene, clone size, J gene, CDR3 DNA, CDR3 protein. A D gene is named only where the DNA matches it firmly. The size entry is marked missing in some rows and otherwise reads once, few, many or a size class.

V gene: TRBV11-2
D gene: -
clone size: -
J gene: TRBJ1-6
CDR3 DNA: TGTGCCAGCAGCTTAGATGCCCCGGAGAATTCACCCCTCCACTTT
CDR3 protein: CASSLDAPENSPLHF

V gene: TRBV11-3
D gene: TRBD2
clone size: -
J gene: TRBJ2-5
CDR3 DNA: TGTGCCAGCAGCCTGGGGAGACTAGCGGGAGGGCAAGAGACCCAGTACTTC
CDR3 protein: CASSLGRLAGGQETQYF

V gene: TRBV4-3
D gene: -
clone size: -
J gene: TRBJ1-4
CDR3 DNA: TGCGCCAGCAGCCAAGATGTACCGGATCCTAATGAAAAACTGTTTTTT
CDR3 protein: CASSQDVPDPNEKLFF

V gene: TRBV4-1
D gene: TRBD1
clone size: -
J gene: TRBJ1-1
CDR3 DNA: TGCGCCAGCAGCCCAGGACCGGGACAGGTGAACACTGAAGCTTTCTTT
CDR3 protein: CASSPGPGQVNTEAFF

V gene: TRBV5-6
D gene: -
clone size: -
J gene: TRBJ2-7
CDR3 DNA: TGTGCCAGCAGCTTGGCTGGGCCGGGCGAGCAGTACTTC
CDR3 protein: CASSLAGPGEQYF

V gene: TRBV27
D gene: -
clone size: -
J gene: TRBJ1-2
CDR3 DNA: TGTGCCAGCAGTTTCAGGGGAGGAGGCTACACCTTC
CDR3 protein: CASSFRGGGYTF

V gene: TRBV18
D gene: -
clone size: once
J gene: TRBJ2-3
CDR3 DNA: TGTGCCAGCTCCCCTTCGTCCTCATCGTGGGAGACAGATACGCAGTATTTT
CDR3 protein: CASSPSSSSWETDTQYF

V gene: TRBV5-1
D gene: -
clone size: -
J gene: TRBJ1-1
CDR3 DNA: TGCGCCAGCAGCTTTAAGGGACGCACTGAAGCTTTCTTT
CDR3 protein: CASSFKGRTEAFF

V gene: TRBV4-1
D gene: -
clone size: -
J gene: TRBJ1-5
CDR3 DNA: TGCGCCAGCAGCCAAGTCGGACGCAATCAGCCCCAGCATTTT
CDR3 protein: CASSQVGRNQPQHF

V gene: TRBV5-1
D gene: TRBD1
clone size: -
J gene: TRBJ1-6
CDR3 DNA: TGCGCCAGCAGTATGGACAGGGATAATTCACCCCTCCACTTT
CDR3 protein: CASSMDRDNSPLHF

V gene: TRBV3-1/TRBV3-2
D gene: TRBD1
clone size: -
J gene: TRBJ1-2
CDR3 DNA: TGTGCCAGCAGCCACTCGGGACAGAGCTATGGCTACACCTTC
CDR3 protein: CASSHSGQSYGYTF

V gene: TRBV3-1/TRBV3-2
D gene: -
clone size: -
J gene: TRBJ1-2
CDR3 DNA: TGTGCCAGCAGCCAGGCGACCGGGAGGGACTATGGCTACACCTTC
CDR3 protein: CASSQATGRDYGYTF